Listed below are T cell receptor beta chains from one sample, sequenced in a study of cytomegalovirus exposure and HLA in healthy donors. Repertoires were generated with immunoSEQ multiplex PCR, while TCRdb's copy carries only in-frame clones and drops some. The sample includes some 100,000 clones, under 80% of them seen just once. The sequenced sample consisted of PBMCs. All receptors derive from a woman between 50 and 59 years old in good health and CMV-seropositive. The CDR3 runs from the conserved cysteine through the conserved F or W. Each record gives: clone size, J gene, D gene, V gene, CDR3 DNA, CDR3 protein. D genes are given only for firm matches. Expanded clones get a size class; other rows say once, few or many, or leave the size out.

abundance: few; j_gene: TRBJ1-5; d_gene: -; v_gene: TRBV6-1; CDR3nt: TGTGCCAGCAAGCAGACCGGAGAGCCCCAGCATTTT; CDR3aa: CASKQTGEPQHF
abundance: -; j_gene: TRBJ2-5; d_gene: TRBD1; v_gene: TRBV2; CDR3nt: TGTGCCACCATGGGAACACAGGGGGCGAAAGAGACCCAGTACTTC; CDR3aa: CATMGTQGAKETQYF
abundance: once; j_gene: TRBJ2-1; d_gene: TRBD2; v_gene: TRBV7-6; CDR3nt: TGTGCCAGCGGGGGGGTTAGTGTCTCCTACAATGAGCAGTTCTTC; CDR3aa: CASGGVSVSYNEQFF
abundance: -; j_gene: TRBJ2-4; d_gene: TRBD1; v_gene: TRBV10-3; CDR3nt: TGTGCCATCAGTGAGGCCTACAGGGGGCCCAAAAACATTCAGTACTTC; CDR3aa: CAISEAYRGPKNIQYF
abundance: -; j_gene: TRBJ1-1; d_gene: -; v_gene: TRBV7-9; CDR3nt: TGTGCCAGCAGCTTCCGACAGTTGGGGACTGAAGCTTTCTTT; CDR3aa: CASSFRQLGTEAFF
abundance: -; j_gene: TRBJ2-1; d_gene: TRBD1; v_gene: TRBV7-9; CDR3nt: TGTGCCAGCAGCTTAAATTCGATCATTGGGACAGGACTTTTGGATGAGCAGTTCTTC; CDR3aa: CASSLNSIIGTGLLDEQFF
abundance: -; j_gene: TRBJ2-1; d_gene: TRBD1; v_gene: TRBV11-1; CDR3nt: TGTGCCAGCAGCCAAACCGGGACAGGGGGCAATGAGCAGTTCTTC; CDR3aa: CASSQTGTGGNEQFF
abundance: -; j_gene: TRBJ1-3; d_gene: TRBD1; v_gene: TRBV27; CDR3nt: TGTGCCAGCGGGATGACAGGGAAGGGAAACACCATATATTTT; CDR3aa: CASGMTGKGNTIYF
abundance: -; j_gene: TRBJ2-3; d_gene: -; v_gene: TRBV5-6; CDR3nt: TGTGCCAGCAGCTTGGGGCCCGGAGGGGCTGGCACAGATACGCAGTATTTT; CDR3aa: CASSLGPGGAGTDTQYF
abundance: -; j_gene: TRBJ1-1; d_gene: -; v_gene: TRBV18; CDR3nt: TGTGCCAGCTCACTTAGCATGTGGGGGGGGAACACTGAAGCTTTCTTT; CDR3aa: CASSLSMWGGNTEAFF
abundance: -; j_gene: TRBJ1-5; d_gene: TRBD1; v_gene: TRBV18; CDR3nt: TGTGCCAGCTCACCTTCGGGACAGGGCCTTAGCAATCAGCCCCAGCATTTT; CDR3aa: CASSPSGQGLSNQPQHF
abundance: -; j_gene: TRBJ2-3; d_gene: TRBD2; v_gene: TRBV25-1; CDR3nt: TGTGCCAGCGGAATAGGGACTAGCGCAGATACGCAGTATTTT; CDR3aa: CASGIGTSADTQYF
abundance: -; j_gene: TRBJ2-1; d_gene: TRBD1; v_gene: TRBV6-5; CDR3nt: TGTGCCAGCAGAGAGGACAGGGGGCCGTACAATGAGCAGTTCTTC; CDR3aa: CASREDRGPYNEQFF
abundance: -; j_gene: TRBJ1-3; d_gene: -; v_gene: TRBV13; CDR3nt: TGTGCCAGCAGCTTAGGCCTACAGGGATCTGGAAACACCATATATTTT; CDR3aa: CASSLGLQGSGNTIYF
abundance: -; j_gene: TRBJ2-1; d_gene: TRBD2; v_gene: TRBV27; CDR3nt: TGTGCCAGCAGTGATAGCGGGAGCTCCTACAATGAGCAGTTCTTC; CDR3aa: CASSDSGSSYNEQFF
abundance: -; j_gene: TRBJ1-2; d_gene: -; v_gene: TRBV5-1; CDR3nt: TGCGCCAGCAGCGCCCACCCAACGGTAGGGAGTGATGGCTACACCTTC; CDR3aa: CASSAHPTVGSDGYTF
abundance: -; j_gene: TRBJ2-3; d_gene: TRBD2; v_gene: TRBV10-3; CDR3nt: TGTGCCATCAGTGAGTCGTTGGCGGGAGGAGGAGATACGCAGTATTTT; CDR3aa: CAISESLAGGGDTQYF
abundance: -; j_gene: TRBJ1-1; d_gene: TRBD1; v_gene: TRBV6-5; CDR3nt: TGTGCCAGCAGTTACAGGGGGCGGGAAACTGAAGCTTTCTTT; CDR3aa: CASSYRGRETEAFF
abundance: few; j_gene: TRBJ2-5; d_gene: -; v_gene: TRBV4-1; CDR3nt: TGCGCCAGCACCCGAGACAGAAACAACCGAGAGACCCAGTACTTC; CDR3aa: CASTRDRNNRETQYF
abundance: once; j_gene: TRBJ2-1; d_gene: TRBD2; v_gene: TRBV4-1; CDR3nt: TGCGCCAGCAGCTCCCCCGGGACTAGCGGCTACAATGAGCAGTTCTTC; CDR3aa: CASSSPGTSGYNEQFF
abundance: -; j_gene: TRBJ2-7; d_gene: -; v_gene: TRBV6-5; CDR3nt: TGTGCCAGCACCTCCGGAGGGGTCTACGAGCAGTACTTC; CDR3aa: CASTSGGVYEQYF
abundance: -; j_gene: TRBJ2-7; d_gene: TRBD2; v_gene: TRBV4-1; CDR3nt: TGCGCCAGCAGCCAGTACCTAGCGGGAGGATCGGGCGAGCAGTACTTC; CDR3aa: CASSQYLAGGSGEQYF
abundance: -; j_gene: TRBJ1-1; d_gene: -; v_gene: TRBV5-6; CDR3nt: TGTGCCAGCAGCACCGCTCAAACACGGATCGGGGCTTTCTTT; CDR3aa: CASSTAQTRIGAFF
abundance: -; j_gene: TRBJ1-1; d_gene: TRBD1; v_gene: TRBV2; CDR3nt: TGTGCCAGCACCCTCCAGGGGGTTGACACTGAAGCTTTCTTT; CDR3aa: CASTLQGVDTEAFF
abundance: -; j_gene: TRBJ1-5; d_gene: -; v_gene: TRBV5-6; CDR3nt: TGTGCCAGCAGCTTGGCGGGGAGTTGGTCCCAGCATTTT; CDR3aa: CASSLAGSWSQHF
abundance: -; j_gene: TRBJ2-6; d_gene: TRBD1; v_gene: TRBV11-3; CDR3nt: TGTGCCAGCAGCGCTGGGACAGGTCGGGGAAGTGGAGGGGCCAACGTCCTGACTTTC; CDR3aa: CASSAGTGRGSGGANVLTF
abundance: -; j_gene: TRBJ1-2; d_gene: -; v_gene: TRBV5-6; CDR3nt: TGTGCCAGCAGCTTGGGGGGACTCGCCTATGGCTACACCTTC; CDR3aa: CASSLGGLAYGYTF
abundance: -; j_gene: TRBJ1-1; d_gene: -; v_gene: TRBV9; CDR3nt: TGTGCCAGCAGCGTAGGTCCAGAGAACACTGAAGCTTTCTTT; CDR3aa: CASSVGPENTEAFF
abundance: -; j_gene: TRBJ2-7; d_gene: TRBD1; v_gene: TRBV5-4; CDR3nt: TGTGCCAGCAGCTTGGGACCGGGACAGGGGTCCGACGAGCAGTACTTC; CDR3aa: CASSLGPGQGSDEQYF
abundance: -; j_gene: TRBJ2-1; d_gene: -; v_gene: TRBV30; CDR3nt: TGTGCCTGGGACCCCGGGACTCATACGAATGAGCAGTTCTTC; CDR3aa: CAWDPGTHTNEQFF
abundance: -; j_gene: TRBJ1-2; d_gene: TRBD1; v_gene: TRBV29-1; CDR3nt: TGCAGCGTTGTGTCAGGGGGCGATGGCTACACCTTC; CDR3aa: CSVVSGGDGYTF
abundance: few; j_gene: TRBJ1-6; d_gene: TRBD1; v_gene: TRBV9; CDR3nt: TGTGCCAGCAGCGTCCGACAGGGGCCCAATTCACCCCTCCACTTT; CDR3aa: CASSVRQGPNSPLHF